This passage covers 11 T cell receptor beta chains from one sample sequenced in a study of T cell repertoires in cytomegalovirus infection. TCRdb re-analysed the reads in MiXCR, keeping a single row per CDR3 protein. The sample comprises about 770,000 distinct CDR3 sequences, almost 30% of which are singletons, and approximately 14% rests with the top ten. These receptors have no identified antigens. Sample: cultured CD8+ T cells from PBMCs, taken from culture after CMV antigen stimulation. These receptors came from a human donor in good health (CMV status not recorded). Some clones in this sample may be carry-over from other donors' samples.

The rearrangement links TRBV7-9 to TRBJ2-1; the D gene is possibly TRBD1 (6 bases). V lost 1 base to trimming and J lost 16 bases, with 26 bases between them. Germline CDR1 reads SEHNR; CDR2 reads FQNEAQ (reference sequence). This CDR3 region has 16 residues. Here the CDR3 DNA reads TGTGCCAGCAGCTTAGGGGCAGGGGAGCGCTGGATCGGAGATTTCTTC. Its translation: CASSLGAGERWIGDFF.

This clonotype showed up just a few times. V gene TRBV19 combines with J gene TRBJ2-1; D perhaps matches TRBD2 (5 bases). Germline V gene sequence: CDR1 LNHDA, CDR2 SQIVND (reference sequence). The V end lost 5 bases, the J end lost 8 bases, and 13 bases lay between the germline ends. The CDR3 spans 13 residues. CDR3 amino acids: CASSLGLGHEQFF. CDR3 DNA sequence: TGTGCCAGTAGTCTCGGACTTGGGCATGAGCAGTTCTTC.

This chain connects TRBV14 to TRBJ1-1; D unclear. CDR1 is SGHDN and CDR2 is FVKESK in the germline V gene. The length of the CDR3 is 13 residues. The V gene lost 5 bases and the J gene lost 6 bases, with 13 bases spanning the gap. The CDR3 nucleotides are TGTGCCAGCAGCGTCGGCGGTCTGGCTGAAGCTTTCTTT. The encoded protein is CASSVGGLAEAFF. The full variable domain, with the rest looked up from reference TRBV14 and TRBJ1-1, is EAGVTQFPSHSVIEKGQTVTLRCDPISGHDNLYWYRRVMGKEIKFLLHFVKESKQDESGMPNNRFLAERTGGTYSTLKVQPAELEDSGVYFCASSVGGLAEAFFGQGTRLTVV.

This chain links TRBV5-6 with TRBJ1-2; 9 bases agree with TRBD1. Trimming removed 0 bases from V and 1 base from J; junction bases left unmatched: 4. Germline values: CDR1 SGHDT, CDR2 YYEEEE. The CDR3 consists of 16 residues. CDR3 sequence reads: CASSLDRGPYNYGYTF. The CDR3, as DNA: TGTGCCAGCAGCTTGGACAGGGGGCCTTATAACTATGGCTACACCTTC.

V gene TRBV7-6 combines with J gene TRBJ2-3; D may be TRBD2 (7 bases). The CDR3 sequence is 15 residues long. Trimming removed 7 bases from V and 5 bases from J, with 19 bases in between. Germline V CDR1 and CDR2: SGHVS, FNYEAQ. CDR3 DNA: TGTGCCAGCAACGAAGGCGGGGGCCGGGGAGATACGCAGTATTTT. It yields the protein CASNEGGGRGDTQYF. The full variable domain, rest sourced from reference TRBV7-6 and TRBJ2-3, is GAGVSQSPRYKVTKRGQDVALRCDPISGHVSLYWYRQALGQGPEFLTYFNYEAQQDKSGLPNDRFSAERPEGSISTLTIQRTEQRDSAMYRCASNEGGGRGDTQYFGPGTRLTVL.

This clonotype came up a few times. The rearrangement links TRBV27 to TRBJ1-1, with D unresolved. Germline V gene data show CDR1 as MNHEY and CDR2 as SMNVEV (reference sequence). V was cut by 5 bases and J by 1 base, with 11 bases left in between. This CDR3 is built from 14 residues. The CDR3 region has the DNA TGTGCCAGCAGTCCGGACGGTAAGAACACTGAAGCTTTCTTT. This sequence encodes CASSPDGKNTEAFF.

This clonotype was counted a few times. The chain recombines TRBV28 with TRBJ1-2; possible D gene TRBD1, 6 bases. This CDR3 spans 14 amino acids. Germline-derived CDR1 and CDR2 are MDHEN and SYDVKM. The ends were cut back, 5 bases at V and 2 bases at J, with 12 bases in the middle. The CDR3 spells CASSRQVVNYGYTF. Here the CDR3 DNA reads TGTGCCAGCAGTCGACAGGTCGTAAACTATGGCTACACCTTC.

This clonotype has more than one count but fewer than ten. This sequence joins TRBV7-6 and TRBJ1-5; D gene unclear. The germline V gene has CDR1 SGHVS and CDR2 FNYEAQ. V lost 1 base and J 0 bases, leaving 7 bases between the germline ends. The CDR3 sequence is 15 residues long. CDR3 residues: CASSLDTYSNQPQHF. The DNA for the CDR3 is TGTGCCAGCAGCTTAGACACGTATAGCAATCAGCCCCAGCATTTT.

The V call is TRBV6-1, the J call TRBJ2-5, with D tentatively TRBD1 or TRBD2 (6 bases each). The germline gives CDR1 MNHNS, CDR2 SASEGT. Trimming stripped 7 bases from V and 2 bases from J, with 20 bases between. The CDR3 has 16 residues. Here the CDR3 reads CASIGEEGGYQETQYF. The CDR3 DNA reads as TGTGCCAGCATCGGAGAGGAGGGGGGATATCAAGAGACCCAGTACTTC.

The chain recombines TRBV29-1 with TRBJ1-1; tentatively, D is TRBD1 (6 bases). Germline V CDR1 and CDR2: SQVTM, ANQGSEA. The CDR3 length is 16 residues. The germline V and J ends were trimmed by 6 bases and 0 bases, with 20 bases remaining between them. DNA of the CDR3: TGCAGCGTCATCCTAAGAGGGGCAGGGGTGAACACTGAAGCTTTCTTT. This sequence encodes CSVILRGAGVNTEAFF.

The rearrangement uses TRBV11-1 and TRBJ2-2; TRBD2 agrees at 8 bases. The germline gives CDR1 SGHAT, CDR2 FQDESV (reference sequence). Trimming took 6 bases from V and 5 from J; bases not matched to a gene: 11. CDR3 length: 16 residues. CDR3 bases: TGTGCCAGCAGTCCAAGGAGCGGGGGCTCTACCGGGGAGCTGTTTTTT. Residues: CASSPRSGGSTGELFF. The entire variable domain, with the rest obtained from reference TRBV11-1 and TRBJ2-2, is as follows: EAEVAQSPRYKITEKSQAVAFWCDPISGHATLYWYRQILGQGPELLVQFQDESVVDDSQLPKDRFSAERLKGVDSTLKIQPAELGDSAMYLCASSPRSGGSTGELFFGEGSRLTVL.